This is a list of T cell receptor beta chains from one sample in a study of shared clonotypes between healthy human individuals. Clones were read by immunoSEQ multiplex PCR, and TCRdb kept only the in-frame ones, dropping some. The data show more than 2,000,000 clones, over 85% seen once. Sequencing used naive CD4+ T cells sorted from blood. The origin of the receptors is a young man in good health. The CDR3 runs from the conserved cysteine through the conserved F or W. A D gene is named only where the DNA matches it firmly. Rows may omit the clone size; those that give it use once, few, many or a size class.

NA	TRBV30	TRBD1	TRBJ1-1	TGTGCCTGGAGGGGACAGGTGATGAACACTGAAGCTTTCTTT	CAWRGQVMNTEAFF
NA	TRBV14	NA	TRBJ2-1	TGTGCCAGCAGCCAAGATTTGAGGGAGAGAAACAATGAGCAGTTCTTC	CASSQDLRERNNEQFF
NA	TRBV6-6	NA	TRBJ1-1	TGTGCCAGCAGTTATAGCTTCGGCAGCCAGAACACTGAAGCTTTCTTT	CASSYSFGSQNTEAFF
NA	TRBV7-3	NA	TRBJ2-7	TGTGCCAGCAGCTTATCGACAAGGGTTGTTCGACAGTTCTCCTACGAGCAGTACTTC	CASSLSTRVVRQFSYEQYF
once	TRBV5-1	NA	TRBJ2-7	TGCGCCAGCAGCTTTGGGGCGCAAAGCTACGAGCAGTACTTC	CASSFGAQSYEQYF
NA	TRBV18	NA	TRBJ1-4	TGTGCCAGCTCAACCGGGACTACAGATGAAAAACTGTTTTTT	CASSTGTTDEKLFF
NA	TRBV6-1	NA	TRBJ2-7	TGTGCCAGCAGTGAAACGGTATCCTACGAGCAGTACTTC	CASSETVSYEQYF
NA	TRBV5-1	NA	TRBJ2-7	TGCGCCAGCAGCTTGGCCAACGGGATGAATTTCGAGCAGTACTTC	CASSLANGMNFEQYF
NA	TRBV6-5	TRBD1	TRBJ1-5	TGTGCCAGCAGGGGACAGGGTCGCAATCAGCCCCAGCATTTT	CASRGQGRNQPQHF
NA	TRBV19	NA	TRBJ2-3	TGTGCCAGTAGTATAGCCGAGCCGTACACAGATACGCAGTATTTT	CASSIAEPYTDTQYF
NA	TRBV10-2	NA	TRBJ2-7	TGCGCCAGCAGTGTCGGGTCCTACGAGCAGTACTTC	CASSVGSYEQYF
once	TRBV6-5	NA	TRBJ2-3	TGTGCCAGCAGTTACTCGGGCCTTGCAGATACGCAGTATTTT	CASSYSGLADTQYF
NA	TRBV7-9	NA	TRBJ1-1	TGTGCCAGCAGCTCAAGACAGGTCCTGAACACTGAAGCTTTCTTT	CASSSRQVLNTEAFF
NA	TRBV5-1	NA	TRBJ2-7	TGCGCCAGCAGCCCGGGGACTGTTTCCAACGAGCAGTACTTC	CASSPGTVSNEQYF
once	TRBV18	NA	TRBJ2-1	TGTGCCAGCTCACCACTTCCGCGCTCTGGAGCGGGCAATGAGCAGTTCTTC	CASSPLPRSGAGNEQFF
NA	TRBV6-5	TRBD2	TRBJ2-5	TGTGCCAGCAGAGGACTAGCCAGAGAGACCCAGTACTTC	CASRGLARETQYF
NA	TRBV5-6	NA	TRBJ2-5	TGTGCCAGCAGCCCGCAGATGAGGGTACAAGAGACCCAGTACTTC	CASSPQMRVQETQYF
NA	TRBV7-2	NA	TRBJ2-2	TGTGCCAGCAGCTTAGACGGGGTAGGCACCGGGGAGCTGTTTTTT	CASSLDGVGTGELFF
NA	TRBV5-1	NA	TRBJ2-3	TGCGCCAGCAGCACCGGGGTTACTAGCACAGATACGCAGTATTTT	CASSTGVTSTDTQYF
NA	TRBV5-4	NA	TRBJ2-3	TGTGCCAGCAGCTTGCAACAGGCAGTAGGAGATACGCAGTATTTT	CASSLQQAVGDTQYF
NA	TRBV6-6	TRBD1	TRBJ2-1	TGTGCCAGCATAACGGGACAGGGAGTCTATGAGCAGTTCTTC	CASITGQGVYEQFF
NA	TRBV6-1	TRBD1	TRBJ1-2	TGTGCCAGTGAAGGGCAGGGGGTTGGCTATGGCTACACCTTC	CASEGQGVGYGYTF
NA	TRBV5-1	NA	TRBJ2-7	TGCGCCAGCAGCGCGGACAGCTCCTACGAGCAGTACTTC	CASSADSSYEQYF
NA	TRBV6-6	TRBD1	TRBJ2-2	TGTGCCAGCAGTTCCGGGACAGGGGGCGCCGGGGAGCTGTTTTTT	CASSSGTGGAGELFF
NA	TRBV2	NA	TRBJ2-5	TGTGCCAGCAGGTTAGAGGGCCAAGAGACCCAGTACTTC	CASRLEGQETQYF
NA	TRBV6-6	NA	TRBJ1-2	TGTGCCAGCAGAGGACCTTCTTTGAGCTACACCTTC	CASRGPSLSYTF
NA	TRBV6-4	NA	TRBJ2-3	TGTGCAGCAGCCCGCACAAGCACAGATACGCAGTATTTT	CAAARTSTDTQYF
NA	TRBV5-6	NA	TRBJ2-6	TGTGCCAGCAGCTTAGGGGTTGGGGCCAACGTCCTGACTTTC	CASSLGVGANVLTF
NA	TRBV5-8	TRBD1	TRBJ1-2	TGTGCCAGCAGCATCCTCCGGGACAGTGTTTATGGCTACACCTTC	CASSILRDSVYGYTF
NA	TRBV6-1	NA	TRBJ2-5	TGTGCCAGCAGAGCGAGGGAAGAGACCCAGTACTTC	CASRAREETQYF
NA	TRBV7-9	NA	TRBJ2-7	TGTGCCAGCAGCTTATTGGGACACGAGCAGTACTTC	CASSLLGHEQYF
NA	TRBV20-1	NA	TRBJ2-7	TGCAGTGCTAGGAGGGGATACGAGCAGTACTTC	CSARRGYEQYF
NA	TRBV13	NA	TRBJ2-5	TGTGCCAGCAGCTTAGGGGGCCTAGGGGTAGAGACCCAGTACTTC	CASSLGGLGVETQYF
NA	TRBV7-9	NA	TRBJ2-7	TGTGCCAGCAGCTTAGGGACAGAACCCTACGAGCAGTACTTC	CASSLGTEPYEQYF
NA	TRBV9	NA	TRBJ2-3	TGTGCCAGCAGCGCCATAACCGGGACTGCTAGCACAGATACGCAGTATTTT	CASSAITGTASTDTQYF
NA	TRBV7-2	NA	TRBJ2-3	TGTGCCAGCAGCTTATTGGAGGCAGGGGGCACAGATACGCAGTATTTT	CASSLLEAGGTDTQYF
NA	TRBV6-5	TRBD1	TRBJ1-1	TGTGCCAGCAGTCCCGGGACAGGGAGAACTGAAGCTTTCTTT	CASSPGTGRTEAFF
NA	TRBV6-1	NA	TRBJ1-5	TGTGCCAGCAGTGAGAGGCAGGGGCTAGATCAGCCCCAGCATTTT	CASSERQGLDQPQHF
NA	TRBV2	TRBD1	TRBJ2-2	TGTGCCAGCAAGGGGCTAGGGGGCTACACCGGGGAGCTGTTTTTT	CASKGLGGYTGELFF
NA	TRBV29-1	NA	TRBJ1-2	TGCAGCGTTGGGGGCGGGGGAGCTAACTATGGCTACACCTTC	CSVGGGGANYGYTF
NA	TRBV11-1	NA	TRBJ2-7	TGTGCCAGCAGCTTAGAGCTTAGCTCCTACGAGCAGTACTTC	CASSLELSSYEQYF
NA	TRBV20-1	NA	TRBJ2-3	TGCAGTGCTAGAAGGGGGGATACGCAGTATTTT	CSARRGDTQYF
NA	TRBV4-1	TRBD1	TRBJ2-7	TGCGCCAGCAGCCTTACTCTAGGACAGGCCTCCTACGAGCAGTACTTC	CASSLTLGQASYEQYF
NA	TRBV28	TRBD1	TRBJ2-5	TGTGCCAGCAGTCCACGACAAACAGGGGAAGGGACGCAAGAGACCCAGTACTTC	CASSPRQTGEGTQETQYF
NA	TRBV12-5	NA	TRBJ2-3	TGTGCTAGTGGTTTGGTACCCCAGGTCGATACGCAGTATTTT	CASGLVPQVDTQYF
NA	TRBV12-5	TRBD1	TRBJ1-4	TGTGCTAGTGGTTTGCCCAAGACAGGGGGGGTTAATGAAAAACTGTTTTTT	CASGLPKTGGVNEKLFF
NA	TRBV7-2	TRBD2	TRBJ2-7	TGTGCCAGCAGCTTCGTAGCGGGAGGGCACGAGCAGTACTTC	CASSFVAGGHEQYF
NA	TRBV5-1	TRBD2	TRBJ2-3	TGCGCCAGCAGCTTAGCGGGGGGCCGGCAAGATACGCAGTATTTT	CASSLAGGRQDTQYF